This paragraph reports one TCR beta chain. Per the original data handling: Researchers report that nucleated cell counts were estimated from reference gene primer amplification. The method was immunoSEQ multiplex PCR; TCRdb's version includes in-frame clones alone and lacks a portion of them. V and J calls and clone size follow that table, whereas D and trimming were derived from the DNA. The repertoire holds about 190,000 clones, with 84% as singletons. The sample comes from a study of blood T cell repertoires in COVID-19. For the study at large: Samples taken during acute and convalescent COVID-19 were collected in the United States, Italy and Spain. The analysed material was cDNA or gDNA that came from T cells, B-cell-depleted T cells, or PBMCs.

V lost 10 bases and J 1 base, leaving 17 bases between the germline ends. This CDR3 region has 14 residues. The specimen sequenced was peripheral blood. This TCR was sampled from a woman in her 70s with active or convalescent COVID-19. The chain recombines TRBV5-3 with TRBJ1-1; maybe TRBD1 (6 bases). TRBV5-3 is flagged as an ORF with uncertain function. The CDR3 sequence: CAGHREGGNTEAFF. CDR3 sequence (DNA): TGTGCCGGGCACAGGGAAGGGGGGAACACTGAAGCTTTCTTT.